This T cell receptor beta chain emerged from a study of human T cells and chemical hapten exposure. From the RACE reads, TCRdb called clonotypes with MiXCR, one entry per CDR3 protein. This table has about 50,000 distinct CDR3 sequences, 3.5% to 4.5% appearing once. There are 15 residues in the CDR3. In germline, CDR1 is SGHNT, CDR2 YYREEE (reference sequence). The V end was cut by 4 bases, the J end by 4 bases, with 17 bases between. Time point: healthy volunteer bleed at 2 weeks. Sequencing started from total RNA isolated from unfractionated whole blood. This clonotype occurred a few times. The sequence was obtained from a female donor in good health. Some clones in this sample may be carry-over from other donors' samples. The chain combines TRBV5-4 with TRBJ2-5, with a possible D match to TRBD1 (5 bases). The sequencing input was whole blood. CDR3 amino acids: CASSPLDTWGETQYF. CDR3 in DNA: TGTGCCAGCAGCCCCCTGGACACTTGGGGAGAGACCCAGTACTTC.